The 24 T cell receptor beta chains listed next were all sequenced from one sample in a study of tumor-infiltrating lymphocytes in primary liver carcinoma. The authors took blood RNA from unsorted whole blood and also extracted germline DNA. Priming with a constant-region primer yielded TCR beta cDNA from roughly 500 ng total RNA. Slightly modified ARM-PCR with three nested multiplex PCR rounds yielded TCR beta libraries. It was with TRBV1-TRBV30 forward primers and a C-beta reverse primer that the first two PCR rounds were run, at about 10 cycles each. TCRdb independently ran MiXCR on the multiplex PCR reads; one entry per CDR3 protein. This sample has fewer than 400,000 distinct CDR3 sequences, with over 55% found just once. Specimen: peripheral blood. These receptors all stem from a man aged 40-49 years with primary liver carcinoma and hepatitis B virus infection.

V usage is TRBV7-2 and J usage is TRBJ2-7; D not certain. The V gene's germline CDR1 is SGHTA and CDR2 FQGNSA. Trimming removed 4 bases at V and 6 bases at J, with 16 bases between. This CDR3 region has 14 residues. In DNA, the CDR3 is TGTGCCAGCAGCTCAGAGATGGTGGGGTTCGAGCAGTACTTC. As protein: CASSSEMVGFEQYF.

Turning to this clonotype: The junction departs from germline at one end; a sequencing error may be responsible. The rearrangement joins TRBV6-5 to TRBJ1-4; 7 nucleotides align to TRBD1. In germline, CDR1 is MNHEY, CDR2 SVGAGI. This CDR3 is 15 amino acids long. CDR3 residues: CVSSYSTGRVEKLSF. The CDR3 nucleotides read TGTGTCAGCAGTTACTCGACAGGGCGGGTCGAAAAACTGTCTTTT.

Turning to this clonotype: It may be a read error: a sequence one base away is much more abundant. The DNA for the CDR3 is TGTGCCAGCGGCCGGGACCCGACCTACGAGCAGTGCTTC. This codes for CASGRDPTYEQCF. V and J are TRBV6-1 and TRBJ2-7; either TRBD1 or TRBD2 may supply D (5 bases each). Germline CDR1 and CDR2: MNHNS and SASEGT. This CDR3 has 13 amino acids.

At least ten counts were recorded for this clonotype. This chain joins TRBV6-2 or TRBV6-3 and TRBJ2-2, with D possibly matching TRBD1 (5 bases). V lost 4 bases to trimming and J lost 7 bases, with 22 bases between them. Germline CDR1 is MNHEY and CDR2 is SVGEGT. The CDR3 spans 17 residues. Written as DNA, the CDR3 is TGTGCCAGCAGTTCCACCAGAGAGGCAGGGCGGCACGGGGAGCTGTTTTTT. Its translation is CASSSTREAGRHGELFF.

This clonotype was found a few times. This rearrangement joins TRBV24-1 to TRBJ2-3; 8 bases match TRBD1. The CDR3 length is 16 residues. Per the germline V gene, CDR1 is KGHDR and CDR2 is SFDVKD. V was pared by 0 bases and J by 6 bases, with 7 bases of the junction left unmatched. The CDR3: CATSDLSRGREDTQYF. As DNA, the CDR3 is TGTGCCACCAGTGATTTGAGCAGGGGGCGTGAGGATACGCAGTATTTT.

This clonotype was found a few times. The CDR3 DNA reads as TGCGCCAGCAGCCCGGAGGGCGCCGGGAATGAGCAGTTCTTC. Protein: CASSPEGAGNEQFF. The J gene is TRBJ2-1, the V gene TRBV5-1; a possible D gene is TRBD2 (6 bases). Between the trimmed V and J ends, which lost 4 bases and 7 bases, there was a span of 15 bases. Germline V gives CDR1 SGHRS, CDR2 YFSETQ. The length of the CDR3 is 14 residues.

With respect to this clonotype: A read error may be the cause here, since a much bigger clone is one base away. The rearrangement uses TRBV4-2 and TRBJ2-3; TRBD2 matches 11 bases. Germline V gene data show CDR1 as LGHNA and CDR2 as YNFKEQ. Trimming removed 6 bases from V and 1 base from J; junction bases left unmatched: 12. The CDR3 runs 18 residues. The CDR3: CASRQNPVAGGGTDTQYF. The CDR3 nucleotides read TGTGCCAGCAGGCAAAATCCCGTAGCGGGAGGGGGCACAGATACGCAGTATTTT.

This clonotype was seen at least ten times. Here the CDR3 reads CASSPTGGGNQPQHF. For the CDR3, the DNA is TGTGCCAGCAGCCCGACAGGGGGTGGCAATCAGCCCCAGCATTTT. The V call is TRBV12-3 or TRBV12-4, the J call TRBJ1-5, with 9 bases matching TRBD1. There are 15 residues in the CDR3. J lost 2 bases, V lost 6 bases, and 5 bases had no gene match.

This clonotype was found many times. V usage is TRBV4-2 and J usage is TRBJ2-1; the D is unclear. Germline-derived CDR1 and CDR2 are LGHNA and YNFKEQ. The germline V and J ends were trimmed by 6 bases and 9 bases, with 12 bases remaining between them. CDR3 length: 12 amino acids. The chain's CDR3 is CASSTARSEQFF. In DNA form, the CDR3 reads TGTGCCAGCAGTACAGCAAGGTCTGAGCAGTTCTTC.

The V and J genes are TRBV19 and TRBJ2-7; D possibly corresponds to TRBD1 (6 bases). The CDR3 runs to 14 residues. Germline V gene lookup returns CDR1 LNHDA and CDR2 SQIVND (reference sequence). The V and J ends lost 7 bases and 3 bases respectively, with 16 bases between them. The CDR3 loop reads CASISRDIDYEQYF. In DNA, the CDR3 is TGTGCCAGTATCTCCCGGGACATAGACTACGAGCAGTACTTC. The whole variable domain, remainder taken from reference TRBV19 and TRBJ2-7, is DGGITQSPKYLFRKEGQNVTLSCEQNLNHDAMYWYRQDPGQGLRLIYYSQIVNDFQKGDIAEGYSVSREKKESFPLTVTSAQKNPTAFYLCASISRDIDYEQYFGPGTRLTVT.

The sample holds many counts of this clonotype. This chain joins TRBV6-6 and TRBJ1-1; possible D gene TRBD1, 5 bases. Germline assignment: CDR1 MNHNY and CDR2 SVGAGI (reference sequence). This CDR3 has 14 residues. Trimming shortened V by 5 bases and J by 2 bases, and 12 bases separated the two germline ends. The CDR3 loop reads CASSGTTVNTEAFF. Here the CDR3 DNA reads TGTGCCAGCAGTGGGACGACGGTAAACACTGAAGCTTTCTTT.

Of note for this clonotype: Since a much larger clone is just one base distant, this may be a read error. The rearrangement uses TRBV6-6 and TRBJ2-3; the match to TRBD1 covers 8 bases. The CDR3 is made up of 17 amino acids. Germline V CDR1 and CDR2: MNHNY, SVGAGI (reference sequence). The CDR3 DNA is TGTGCCAACAGTTACCTCGGGAGCGACAGGGGAACAGATACGCAGTATTTT. Its translation is CANSYLGSDRGTDTQYF.

Concerning this clonotype: Being one base from a much bigger clone, this may be a read error. This chain connects TRBV6-2 or TRBV6-3 to TRBJ2-3; the D is unclear. There are 12 residues in the CDR3. V shed 10 bases and J shed 0 bases, with 8 bases lying between them. CDR1 and CDR2 (germline): MNHEY, SVGEGT. CDR3 amino acids: CATTESTDTQYF. CDR3 nucleotides: TGTGCCACCACGGAAAGCACAGATACGCAGTATTTT.

This clonotype was detected only a few times. V and J are TRBV10-3 and TRBJ2-4; D may correspond to TRBD1 or TRBD2 (5 bases each). V was cut by 2 bases and J by 1 base, with 9 bases left in between. The CDR3 contains 15 residues. Germline V gene data show CDR1 as ENHRY and CDR2 as SYGVKD. CDR3 in amino acids: CAISEGTLAKNIQYF. The CDR3 DNA sequence: TGTGCCATCAGTGAGGGGACGCTGGCCAAAAACATTCAGTACTTC.

This clonotype appeared a single time. One end of the junction is discordant with germline, which a read error may explain. This sequence joins TRBV11-3 and TRBJ1-4, with D possibly being TRBD1 (5 bases). CDR3 length: 17 amino acids. Germline-derived CDR1 and CDR2 are SGHNT and YENEEA. The CDR3 sequence: CVSNLQERSRSGEKLFF. Written as DNA, the CDR3 is TGTGTCAGCAATTTACAGGAACGAAGCCGCTCGGGGGAAAAACTGTTTTTT.

The chain employs TRBV28 and TRBJ2-3; 8 positions match TRBD2. V was clipped by 4 bases and J by 13 bases; unmatched bases: 19. Germline lookup yields CDR1 MDHEN and CDR2 SYDVKM. The CDR3 is 16 amino acids. Written as DNA, the CDR3 is TGTGCCAGCAGTTCGTTCGGGGGGGCGGTTGTCAGTATAAAGTATTTT. Translation gives CASSSFGGAVVSIKYF.

The sample holds many counts of this clonotype. This chain uses TRBV4-2 with TRBJ2-7; the D gene is possibly TRBD1 (6 bases). The V gene lost 8 bases and the J gene lost 5 bases, with 19 bases spanning the gap. The CDR3 loop spans 14 amino acids. Germline-derived CDR1 and CDR2 are LGHNA and YNFKEQ. CDR3 DNA: TGTGCCAGCCGTCGAGATACAGGGAACAACGAGCAGTACTTC. Protein product: CASRRDTGNNEQYF.

Points on this clonotype: Its ends do not fully match the called genes, so a read error is possible. The CDR3 loop is CASSAKQGSRVNNEQSF. CDR3 in DNA: TGTGCCAGCAGCGCCAAACAGGGTTCGCGAGTAAACAATGAGCAGTCCTTC. The genes are TRBV11-2 and TRBJ2-1; possibly TRBD1 for D (6 bases). This CDR3 is built from 17 residues. The germline V gene has CDR1 SGHAT and CDR2 FQNNGV.

V gene TRBV28 combines with J gene TRBJ2-7, with a weak D call TRBD1 (5 bases). V lost 2 bases and J lost 3, with 11 bases in between. The CDR3 runs to 14 residues. Germline V CDR1 and CDR2: MDHEN, SYDVKM. This chain's CDR3 is CASSLPGLGYEQYF. The CDR3 DNA is TGTGCCAGCAGTTTACCAGGGTTGGGCTACGAGCAGTACTTC.

The V call is TRBV6-2 or TRBV6-3, the J call TRBJ1-4; the D gene is possibly TRBD1 (6 bases). The CDR3 sequence is 15 residues long. Trimming removed 6 bases at V and 9 bases at J, with 20 bases between. Germline loops: CDR1 MNHEY, CDR2 SVGEGT. The CDR3 region has the DNA TGTGCCAGCAGAGCCACCGGGACATTCGATCAAAAACTGTTTTTT. This translates into CASRATGTFDQKLFF.

A remark on this clonotype: The junction shows a germline mismatch at one end, possibly a read error. This chain uses TRBV30 with TRBJ2-1, with 12 nucleotides matching TRBD2. The CDR3 totals 17 residues. CDR1 is GTSNPN and CDR2 is SVGIG in the germline V gene (reference sequence). CDR3 loop: CDWTRNPLAGGPNEQFF. DNA for the CDR3: TGTGACTGGACTCGAAACCCCCTAGCGGGAGGGCCTAATGAGCAGTTCTTC. The full variable domain, completed using reference TRBV30 and TRBJ2-1, is SQTIHQWPATLVQPVGSPLSLECTVEGTSNPNLYWYRQAAGRGLQLLFYSVGIGQISSEVPQNLSASRPQDRQFILSSKKLLLSDSGFYLCDWTRNPLAGGPNEQFFGPGTRLTVL.

The chain carries TRBV4-1 and TRBJ1-5; 11 bases map to TRBD1. CDR1 and CDR2 from the germline V gene are MGHRA and YSYEKL. The CDR3 extends over 17 amino acids. With V trimmed by 1 base and J by 7 bases, 9 bases remained unmatched. CDR3 residues: CASSQVSGQGVEQPQHF. CDR3 DNA: TGCGCCAGCAGCCAAGTTTCGGGACAGGGGGTGGAACAGCCCCAGCATTTT.

In regard to this clonotype: One end of the junction does not line up with germline, which may come from a read error. The chain recombines TRBV12-3 or TRBV12-4 with TRBJ2-6; 9 bases align to TRBD1. The CDR3 is made up of 17 amino acids. The CDR3 DNA is TGTGCCAGCAGTTTAGGGACAGGGGTCGCTGGGGCCAACGTCCCGACTTTC. This codes for CASSLGTGVAGANVPTF.

Turning to this clonotype: This may stem from a read error, because a much larger clone lies one nucleotide away. The rearrangement joins TRBV6-5 to TRBJ2-2; D not resolved. The germline V gene has CDR1 MNHEY and CDR2 SVGAGI. The CDR3 has 14 residues. The CDR3 protein is CTSSYQVNTGELFF. CDR3 nucleotide sequence: TGTACCAGCAGTTACCAAGTCAACACCGGGGAGCTGTTTTTT.